A selection of T cell receptor beta chains follows, all from one sample in a study of glioma-infiltrating T cells after dendritic cell vaccination. Clones were sequenced by immunoSEQ multiplex PCR, and TCRdb holds only the in-frame ones, with some missing. Among about 82,000 clones listed, approximately 90% were seen once. This specimen was blood, taken before dendritic cell vaccination. The source of these receptors is a human donor with glioblastoma. CDR3s include the opening cysteine and the closing phenylalanine or tryptophan. D genes are given only for firm matches. Some rows mark clone size as missing; the rest say once, few, many or name a class of expanded clone.

TRBJ2-1 | . | . | TRBV6-1 | CASTSTVLDWGEQFF | TGTGCCAGCACCTCGACAGTTCTGGATTGGGGTGAGCAGTTCTTC
TRBJ2-7 | . | . | TRBV15 | CATSGQLSSYEQYF | TGTGCCACCTCAGGACAGTTGAGCTCCTACGAGCAGTACTTC
TRBJ2-1 | TRBD1 | . | TRBV19 | CASKQGIYNEQFF | TGTGCCAGTAAACAGGGGATTTACAATGAGCAGTTCTTC
TRBJ1-2 | . | . | TRBV6-1 | CASSGRRQAYYGYTF | TGTGCCAGCAGTGGCCGACGGCAGGCGTACTATGGCTACACCTTC
TRBJ2-1 | TRBD2 | . | TRBV6-1 | CASVGLAGVSDEQFF | TGTGCCAGTGTGGGACTAGCGGGAGTTTCGGATGAGCAGTTCTTC
TRBJ2-7 | . | . | TRBV5-1 | CASSLVVGQTYEQYF | TGCGCCAGCAGCTTGGTAGTGGGGCAGACCTACGAGCAGTACTTC
TRBJ2-1 | . | . | TRBV11-3 | CASTKAELNSGSSYNEQFF | TGTGCCAGCACTAAAGCAGAGCTAAATAGCGGCAGCTCCTACAATGAGCAGTTCTTC
TRBJ2-5 | . | . | TRBV2 | CASTLSGAQYF | TGTGCCAGCACTCTCTCAGGGGCCCAGTACTTC
TRBJ2-1 | TRBD1 | . | TRBV7-9 | CASSFQGANNEQFF | TGTGCCAGCAGCTTCCAGGGGGCGAATAATGAGCAGTTCTTC
TRBJ2-2 | . | . | TRBV9 | CASSVGRGDTGELFF | TGTGCCAGCAGCGTAGGGAGGGGAGACACCGGGGAGCTGTTTTTT
TRBJ2-7 | . | . | TRBV12-5 | CASGTQGSAYEQYF | TGTGCTAGTGGAACTCAGGGGTCCGCCTACGAGCAGTACTTC
TRBJ2-7 | . | . | TRBV2 | CASSNGGSSYEQYF | TGTGCCAGCAGTAATGGCGGAAGCTCCTACGAGCAGTACTTC
TRBJ1-3 | . | . | TRBV6-5 | CASSPGGDTIYF | TGTGCCAGCAGTCCGGGGGGGGACACCATATATTTT
TRBJ2-1 | TRBD2 | once | TRBV7-9 | CASSFSGGFEQFF | TGTGCCAGCAGCTTCAGCGGGGGGTTTGAGCAGTTCTTC
TRBJ2-2 | TRBD2 | . | TRBV5-1 | CASSVTSGSIGELFF | TGCGCCAGCAGCGTGACTAGCGGGAGTATCGGGGAGCTGTTTTTT
TRBJ1-4 | . | . | TRBV11-2 | CASKRLRGGRNEKLFF | TGTGCCAGCAAAAGATTGAGGGGGGGGCGTAATGAAAAACTGTTTTTT